This TCR beta chain was captured in a study of T cell responses to AZD1222 COVID-19 vaccine. Clones were read by immunoSEQ multiplex PCR, and TCRdb kept only the in-frame ones, dropping some. The sample holds approximately 160,000 clones, about 91% seen once. This sequence originates from an adult who received the AZD1222 COVID-19 vaccine. Sequenced here: peripheral blood, sampled 28 days after the second AZD1222 dose.

CDR3 nucleotides: TGCGCCAGCAGCACGGTCCCGGGACAGGATTCACCCCTCCACTTT. Translation: CASSTVPGQDSPLHF. The V and J genes are TRBV5-1 and TRBJ1-6, with 8 positions matching TRBD1. Germline V gene data show CDR1 as SGHRS and CDR2 as YFSETQ. V dropped 4 bases and J dropped 8; count of bases not matched to a gene: 8. The CDR3 contains 15 residues.